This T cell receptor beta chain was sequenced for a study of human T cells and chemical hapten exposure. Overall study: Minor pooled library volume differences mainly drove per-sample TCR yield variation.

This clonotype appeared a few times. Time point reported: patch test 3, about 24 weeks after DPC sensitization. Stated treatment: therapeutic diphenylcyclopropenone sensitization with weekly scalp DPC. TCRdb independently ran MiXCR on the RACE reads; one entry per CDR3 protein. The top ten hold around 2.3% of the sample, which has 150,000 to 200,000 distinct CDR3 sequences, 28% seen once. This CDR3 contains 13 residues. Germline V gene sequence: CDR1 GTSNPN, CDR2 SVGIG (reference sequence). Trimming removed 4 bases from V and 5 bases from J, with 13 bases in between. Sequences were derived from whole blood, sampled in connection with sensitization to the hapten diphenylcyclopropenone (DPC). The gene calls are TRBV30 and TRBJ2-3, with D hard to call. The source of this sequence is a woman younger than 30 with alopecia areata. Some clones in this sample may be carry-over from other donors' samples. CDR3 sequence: CAWTLLDGDTQYF. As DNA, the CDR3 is TGTGCCTGGACTTTGCTAGATGGAGATACGCAGTATTTT.